The entry below gives a single TCR beta chain sequence along with its context. The antigen remains undetermined. The DNA contains a base that is ambiguous or unread; its residue becomes X. This entry comes from a study of T cells in localized non-small cell lung cancer. General study findings and limits: Appearances in adjacent lung were noted for a median approximately 58 of the top 100 tumor clones.

This table comes from immunoSEQ multiplex PCR, and its TCRdb copy is limited to in-frame clones, with some not included. The data contain approximately 4,400 clones, roughly two fifths of them singletons. Sample: lung tumor tissue, taken before any cancer treatment. The receptor was derived from a woman aged 35 to 75 with stage I lung adenocarcinoma.

The CDR3 DNA is TGTGCCAGCTGTAACAGGGGTGTRGACGAGCAGTACTTC. Translating gives CASCNRGXDEQYF. The complete CDR3 sequence is CASCNRGVDEQYF. V gene TRBV6-8 combines with J gene TRBJ2-7, with 7 positions matching TRBD1. The CDR3 totals 13 residues. After removal of 8 bases from V and 5 bases from J, the junction contained 9 bases not matched to a gene. Germline CDR1 reads MNHGY; CDR2 reads SAAAGT.